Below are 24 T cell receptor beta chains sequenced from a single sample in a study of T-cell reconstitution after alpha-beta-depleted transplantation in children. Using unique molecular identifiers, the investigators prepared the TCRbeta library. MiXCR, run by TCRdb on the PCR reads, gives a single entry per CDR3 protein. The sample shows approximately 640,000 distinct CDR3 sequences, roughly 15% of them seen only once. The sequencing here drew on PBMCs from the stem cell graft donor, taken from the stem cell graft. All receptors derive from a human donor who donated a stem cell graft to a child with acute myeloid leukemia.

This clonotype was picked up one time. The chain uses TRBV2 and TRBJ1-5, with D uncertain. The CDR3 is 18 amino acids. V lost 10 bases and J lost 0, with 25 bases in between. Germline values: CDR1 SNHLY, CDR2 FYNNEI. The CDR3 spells CAICLEVGLYGSNQPQHF. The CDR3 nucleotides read TGTGCCATCTGTTTAGAAGTGGGTTTGTACGGTAGCAATCAGCCCCAGCATTTT.

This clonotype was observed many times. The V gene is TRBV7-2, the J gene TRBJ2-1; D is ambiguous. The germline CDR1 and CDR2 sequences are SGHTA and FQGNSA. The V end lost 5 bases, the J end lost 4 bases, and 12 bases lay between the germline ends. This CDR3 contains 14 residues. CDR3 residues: CASSPLGTYNEQFF. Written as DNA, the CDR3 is TGTGCCAGCAGCCCTCTAGGTACTTACAATGAGCAGTTCTTC.

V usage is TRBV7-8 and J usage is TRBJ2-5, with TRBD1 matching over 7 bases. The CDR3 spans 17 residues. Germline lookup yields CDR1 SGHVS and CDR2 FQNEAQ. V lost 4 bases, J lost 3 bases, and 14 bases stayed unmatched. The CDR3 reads CASSSRGRRATEETQYF. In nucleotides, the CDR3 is TGTGCCAGCAGCTCCAGGGGGAGACGGGCGACAGAAGAGACCCAGTACTTC.

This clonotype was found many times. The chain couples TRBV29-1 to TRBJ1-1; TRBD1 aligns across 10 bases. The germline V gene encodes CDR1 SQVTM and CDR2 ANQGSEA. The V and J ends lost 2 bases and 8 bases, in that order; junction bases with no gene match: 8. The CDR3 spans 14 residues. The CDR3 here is CSVEPGQGISEAFF. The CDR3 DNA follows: TGCAGCGTTGAACCGGGACAGGGGATATCGGAAGCTTTCTTT.

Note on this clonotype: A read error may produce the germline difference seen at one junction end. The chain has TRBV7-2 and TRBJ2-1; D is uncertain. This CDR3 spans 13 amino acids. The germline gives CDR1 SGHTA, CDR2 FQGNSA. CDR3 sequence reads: CASSLGVYNGQFF. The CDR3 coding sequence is TGTGCCAGCAGCTTAGGGGTGTACAATGGGCAGTTCTTC.

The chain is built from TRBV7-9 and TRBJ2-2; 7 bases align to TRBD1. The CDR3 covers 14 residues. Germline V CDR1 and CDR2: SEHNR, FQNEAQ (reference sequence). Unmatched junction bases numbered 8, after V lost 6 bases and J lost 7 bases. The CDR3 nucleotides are TGTGCCAGCAGAATCAAGGGGGCTGGCGGGGAGCTGTTTTTT. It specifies CASRIKGAGGELFF.

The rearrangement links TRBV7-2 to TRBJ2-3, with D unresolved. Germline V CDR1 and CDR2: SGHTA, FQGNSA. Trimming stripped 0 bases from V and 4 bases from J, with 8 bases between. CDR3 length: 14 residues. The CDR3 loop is CASSLAGIADTQYF. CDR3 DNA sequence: TGTGCCAGCAGCTTAGCCGGCATCGCAGATACGCAGTATTTT. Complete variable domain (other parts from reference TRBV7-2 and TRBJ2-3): GAGVSQSPSNKVTEKGKDVELRCDPISGHTALYWYRQSLGQGLEFLIYFQGNSAPDKSGLPSDRFSAERTGGSVSTLTIQRTQQEDSAVYLCASSLAGIADTQYFGPGTRLTVL.

Written as DNA, the CDR3 is TGCAGTGCTAGAGAAGGGGGCAGTCCTCCGAGCACTGAAGCTTTCTTT. Its translation: CSAREGGSPPSTEAFF. The rearrangement links TRBV20-1 to TRBJ1-1; 7 bases fit TRBD1. V trimming: 0 bases; J trimming: 4 bases; junction bases outside the gene matches: 11. Germline CDR1 is DFQATT and CDR2 is SNEGSKA (reference sequence). The CDR3 is made up of 16 amino acids.

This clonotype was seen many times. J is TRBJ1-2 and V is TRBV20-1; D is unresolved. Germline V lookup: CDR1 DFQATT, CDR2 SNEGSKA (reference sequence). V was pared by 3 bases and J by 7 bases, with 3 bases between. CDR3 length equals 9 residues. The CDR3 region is CSASFGYTF. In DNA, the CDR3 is TGCAGTGCTAGTTTTGGCTACACCTTC.

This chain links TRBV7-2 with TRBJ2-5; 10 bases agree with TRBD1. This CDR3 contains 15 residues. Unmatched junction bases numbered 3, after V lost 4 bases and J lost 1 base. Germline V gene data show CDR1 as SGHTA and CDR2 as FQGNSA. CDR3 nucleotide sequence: TGTGCCAGCAGCTCTGACAGGGGGCCCCAAGAGACCCAGTACTTC. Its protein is CASSSDRGPQETQYF.

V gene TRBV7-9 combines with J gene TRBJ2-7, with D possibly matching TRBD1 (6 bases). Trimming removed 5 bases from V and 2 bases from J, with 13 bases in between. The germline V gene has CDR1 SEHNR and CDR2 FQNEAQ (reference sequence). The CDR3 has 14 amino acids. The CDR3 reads CASSRTDKPYEQYF. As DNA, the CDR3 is TGTGCCAGCAGCAGGACAGACAAACCCTACGAGCAGTACTTC. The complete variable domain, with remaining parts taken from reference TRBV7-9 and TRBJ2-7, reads DTGVSQNPRHKITKRGQNVTFRCDPISEHNRLYWYRQTLGQGPEFLTYFQNEAQLEKSRLLSDRFSAERPKGSFSTLEIQRTEQGDSAMYLCASSRTDKPYEQYFGPGTRLTVT.

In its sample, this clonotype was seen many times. This CDR3 is CASSRLAGGNNEQFF. CDR3 sequence (DNA): TGTGCCAGCAGTAGACTAGCGGGGGGGAACAATGAGCAGTTCTTC. V is TRBV6-5 and J is TRBJ2-1, with TRBD2 matching 14 bases. Germline V gene lookup returns CDR1 MNHEY and CDR2 SVGAGI. CDR3 length equals 15 residues. With V trimmed by 5 bases and J by 5 bases, 2 bases remained unmatched.

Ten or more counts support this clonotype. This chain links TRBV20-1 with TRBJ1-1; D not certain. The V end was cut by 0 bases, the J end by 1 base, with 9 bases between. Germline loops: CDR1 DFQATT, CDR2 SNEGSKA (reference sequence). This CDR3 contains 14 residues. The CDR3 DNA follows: TGCAGTGCTAGAGATCCATGGGGGAACACTGAAGCTTTCTTT. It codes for CSARDPWGNTEAFF.

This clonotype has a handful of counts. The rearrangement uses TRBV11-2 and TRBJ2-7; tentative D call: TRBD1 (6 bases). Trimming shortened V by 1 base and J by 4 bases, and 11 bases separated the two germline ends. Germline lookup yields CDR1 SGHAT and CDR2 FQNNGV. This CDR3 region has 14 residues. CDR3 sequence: CASSLGVTGYEQYV. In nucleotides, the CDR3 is TGTGCCAGCAGCTTAGGGGTGACAGGATACGAGCAGTACGTC.

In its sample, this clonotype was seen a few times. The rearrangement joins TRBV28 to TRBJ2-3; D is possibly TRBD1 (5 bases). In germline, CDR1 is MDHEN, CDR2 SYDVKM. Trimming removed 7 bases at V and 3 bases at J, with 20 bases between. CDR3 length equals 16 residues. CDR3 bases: TGTGCCAGCACTAAAGGGTGGCAGGGCTTAACAGATACGCAGTATTTT. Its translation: CASTKGWQGLTDTQYF.

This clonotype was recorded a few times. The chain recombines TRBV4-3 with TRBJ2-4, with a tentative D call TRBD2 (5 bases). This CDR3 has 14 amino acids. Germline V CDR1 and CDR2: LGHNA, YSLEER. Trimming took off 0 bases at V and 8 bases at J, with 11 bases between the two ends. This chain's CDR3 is CASSQELRAYIQYF. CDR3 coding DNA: TGCGCCAGCAGCCAAGAGCTGAGGGCATACATTCAGTACTTC.

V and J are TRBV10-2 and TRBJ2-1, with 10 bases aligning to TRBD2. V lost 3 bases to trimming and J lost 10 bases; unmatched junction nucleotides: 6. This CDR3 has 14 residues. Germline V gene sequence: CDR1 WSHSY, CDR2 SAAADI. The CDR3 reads CASSDSGGASEQFF. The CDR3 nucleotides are TGCGCCAGCAGTGACAGCGGGGGGGCTTCGGAGCAGTTCTTC.

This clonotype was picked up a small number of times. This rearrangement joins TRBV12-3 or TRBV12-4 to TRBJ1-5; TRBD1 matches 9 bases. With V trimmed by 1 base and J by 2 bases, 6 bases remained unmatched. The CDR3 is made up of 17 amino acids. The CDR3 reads CASSLGTGEAGNQPQHF. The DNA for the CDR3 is TGTGCCAGCAGTTTAGGGACAGGGGAGGCGGGCAATCAGCCCCAGCATTTT.

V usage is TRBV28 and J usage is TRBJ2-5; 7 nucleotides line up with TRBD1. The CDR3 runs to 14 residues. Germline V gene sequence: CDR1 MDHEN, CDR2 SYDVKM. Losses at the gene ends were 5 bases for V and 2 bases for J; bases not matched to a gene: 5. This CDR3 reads CASSPEDRQETQYF. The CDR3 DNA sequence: TGTGCCAGCAGTCCCGAGGACAGGCAAGAGACCCAGTACTTC.

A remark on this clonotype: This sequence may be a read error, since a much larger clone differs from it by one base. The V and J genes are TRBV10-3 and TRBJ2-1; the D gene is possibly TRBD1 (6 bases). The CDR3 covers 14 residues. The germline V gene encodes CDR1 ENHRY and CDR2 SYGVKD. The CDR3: CAISDSGAYIEQFF. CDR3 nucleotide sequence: TGTGCCATCAGTGACTCAGGGGCGTACATTGAGCAGTTCTTC.

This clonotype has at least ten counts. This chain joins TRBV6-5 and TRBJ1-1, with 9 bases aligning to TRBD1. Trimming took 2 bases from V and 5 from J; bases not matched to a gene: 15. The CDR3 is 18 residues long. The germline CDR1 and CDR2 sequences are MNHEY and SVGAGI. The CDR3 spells CASSYDPKTGTGRTEAFF. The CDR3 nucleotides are TGTGCCAGCAGTTACGACCCTAAGACCGGGACAGGGAGGACTGAAGCTTTCTTT.

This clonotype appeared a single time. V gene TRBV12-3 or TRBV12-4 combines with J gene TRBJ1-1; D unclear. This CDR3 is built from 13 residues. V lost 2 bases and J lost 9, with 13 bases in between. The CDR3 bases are TGTGCCAGCAGTTTACGGCCGGGCCCTCAAGCTTTCTTT. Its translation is CASSLRPGPQAFF.

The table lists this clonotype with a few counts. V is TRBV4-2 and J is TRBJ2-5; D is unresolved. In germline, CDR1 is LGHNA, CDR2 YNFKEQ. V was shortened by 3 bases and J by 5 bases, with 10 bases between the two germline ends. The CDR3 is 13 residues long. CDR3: CASSHDTMETQYF. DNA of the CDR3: TGTGCCAGCAGCCATGACACTATGGAGACCCAGTACTTC.

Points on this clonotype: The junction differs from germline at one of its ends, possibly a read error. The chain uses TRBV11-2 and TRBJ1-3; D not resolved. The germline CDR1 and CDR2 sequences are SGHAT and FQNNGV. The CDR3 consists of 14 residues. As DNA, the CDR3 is TGTGCCAGCAGCTTACGGTTTTCTGGAAACACCATGTATTTT. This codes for CASSLRFSGNTMYF. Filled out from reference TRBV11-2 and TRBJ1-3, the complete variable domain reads EAGVAQSPRYKIIEKRQSVAFWCNPISGHATLYWYQQILGQGPKLLIQFQNNGVVDDSQLPKDRFSAERLKGVDSTLKIQPAKLEDSAVYLCASSLRFSGNTMYFGEGSWLTVV.